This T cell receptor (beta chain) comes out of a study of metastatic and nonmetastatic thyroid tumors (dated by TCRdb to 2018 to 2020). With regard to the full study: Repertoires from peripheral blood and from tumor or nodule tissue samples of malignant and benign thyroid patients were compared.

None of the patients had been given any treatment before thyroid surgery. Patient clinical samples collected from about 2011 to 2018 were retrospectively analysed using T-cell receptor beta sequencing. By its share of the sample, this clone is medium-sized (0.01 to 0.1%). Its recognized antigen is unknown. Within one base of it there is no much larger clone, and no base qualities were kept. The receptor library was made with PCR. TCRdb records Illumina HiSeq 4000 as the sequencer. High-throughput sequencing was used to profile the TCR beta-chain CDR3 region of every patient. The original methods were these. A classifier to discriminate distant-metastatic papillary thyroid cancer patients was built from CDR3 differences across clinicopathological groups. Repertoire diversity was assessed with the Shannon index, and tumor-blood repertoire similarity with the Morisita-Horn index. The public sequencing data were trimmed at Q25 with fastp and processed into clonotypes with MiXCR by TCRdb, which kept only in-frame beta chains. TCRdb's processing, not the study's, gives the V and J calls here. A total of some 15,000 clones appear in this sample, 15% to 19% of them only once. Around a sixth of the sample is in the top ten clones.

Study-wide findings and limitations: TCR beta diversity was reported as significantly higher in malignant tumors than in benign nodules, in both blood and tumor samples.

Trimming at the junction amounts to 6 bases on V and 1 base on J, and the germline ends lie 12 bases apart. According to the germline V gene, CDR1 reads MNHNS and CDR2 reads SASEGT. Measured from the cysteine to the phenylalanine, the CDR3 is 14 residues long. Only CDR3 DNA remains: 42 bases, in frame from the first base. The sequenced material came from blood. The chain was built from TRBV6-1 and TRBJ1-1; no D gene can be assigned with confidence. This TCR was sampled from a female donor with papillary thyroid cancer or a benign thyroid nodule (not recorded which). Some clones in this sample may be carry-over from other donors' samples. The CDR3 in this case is CASSPASQNTEAFF. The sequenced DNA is TGTGCCAGCAGCCCGGCTTCCCAGAACACTGAAGCTTTCTTT.